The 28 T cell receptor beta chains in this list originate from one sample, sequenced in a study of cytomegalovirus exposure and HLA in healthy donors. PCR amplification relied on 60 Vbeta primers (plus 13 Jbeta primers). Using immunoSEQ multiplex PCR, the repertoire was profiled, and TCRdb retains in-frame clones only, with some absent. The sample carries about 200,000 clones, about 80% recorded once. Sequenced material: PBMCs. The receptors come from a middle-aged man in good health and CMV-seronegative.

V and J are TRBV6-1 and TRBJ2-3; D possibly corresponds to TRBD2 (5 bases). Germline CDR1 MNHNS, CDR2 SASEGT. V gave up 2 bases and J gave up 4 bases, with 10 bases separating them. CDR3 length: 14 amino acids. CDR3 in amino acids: CASSELGSPDTQYF. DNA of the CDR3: TGTGCCAGCAGTGAACTGGGGAGTCCAGATACGCAGTATTTT.

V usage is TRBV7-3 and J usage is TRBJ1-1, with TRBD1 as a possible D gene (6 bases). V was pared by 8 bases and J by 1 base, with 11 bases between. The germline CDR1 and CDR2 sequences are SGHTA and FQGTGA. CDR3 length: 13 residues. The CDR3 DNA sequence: TGTGCCAGCCGAGGACAGTCGAACACTGAAGCTTTCTTT. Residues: CASRGQSNTEAFF.

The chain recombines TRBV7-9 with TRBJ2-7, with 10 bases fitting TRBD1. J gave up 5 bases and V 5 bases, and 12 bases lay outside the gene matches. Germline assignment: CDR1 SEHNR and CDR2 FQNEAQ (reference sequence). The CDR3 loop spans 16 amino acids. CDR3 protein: CASSPEWGQGIHEQYF. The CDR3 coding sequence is TGTGCCAGCAGCCCGGAGTGGGGACAGGGGATACACGAGCAGTACTTC.

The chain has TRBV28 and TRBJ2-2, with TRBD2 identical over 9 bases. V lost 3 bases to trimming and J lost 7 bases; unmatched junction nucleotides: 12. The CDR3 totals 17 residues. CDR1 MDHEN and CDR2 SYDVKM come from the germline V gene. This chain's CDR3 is CASSLEASGILDGELFF. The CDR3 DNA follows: TGTGCCAGCAGTTTGGAAGCTAGCGGGATCCTAGACGGGGAGCTGTTTTTT.

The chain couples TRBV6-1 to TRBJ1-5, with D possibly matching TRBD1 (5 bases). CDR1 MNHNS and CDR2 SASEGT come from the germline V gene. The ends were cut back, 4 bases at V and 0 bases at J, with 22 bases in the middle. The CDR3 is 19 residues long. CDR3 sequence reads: CASSGVLGRGRDSNQPQHF. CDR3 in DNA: TGTGCCAGCAGTGGGGTCTTAGGAAGGGGCCGCGATAGCAATCAGCCCCAGCATTTT.

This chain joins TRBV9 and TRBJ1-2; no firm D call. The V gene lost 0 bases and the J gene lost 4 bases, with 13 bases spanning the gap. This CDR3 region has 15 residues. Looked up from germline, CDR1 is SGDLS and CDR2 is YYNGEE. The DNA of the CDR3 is TGTGCCAGCAGCGTAGGGTCCCTAGGGAGCTATGGCTACACCTTC. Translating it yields CASSVGSLGSYGYTF.

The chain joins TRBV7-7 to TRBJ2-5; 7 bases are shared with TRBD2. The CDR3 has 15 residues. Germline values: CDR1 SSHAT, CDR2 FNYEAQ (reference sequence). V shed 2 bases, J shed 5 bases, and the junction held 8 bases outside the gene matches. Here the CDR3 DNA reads TGTGCCAGCAGCTTACGGCGGGAGCTTACGGAGACCCAGTACTTC. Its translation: CASSLRRELTETQYF. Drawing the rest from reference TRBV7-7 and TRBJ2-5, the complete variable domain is GAGVSQSPRYKVTKRGQDVTLRCDPISSHATLYWYQQALGQGPEFLTYFNYEAQPDKSGLPSDRFSAERPEGSISTLTIQRTEQRDSAMYRCASSLRRELTETQYFGPGTRLLVL.

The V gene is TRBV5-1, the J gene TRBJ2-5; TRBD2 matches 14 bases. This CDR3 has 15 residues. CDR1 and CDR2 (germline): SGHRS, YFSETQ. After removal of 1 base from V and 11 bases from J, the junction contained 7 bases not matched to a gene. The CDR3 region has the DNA TGCGCCAGCAGCTTGTCGACTAGCGGGGGGGCTCGGCAGTACTTC. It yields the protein CASSLSTSGGARQYF.

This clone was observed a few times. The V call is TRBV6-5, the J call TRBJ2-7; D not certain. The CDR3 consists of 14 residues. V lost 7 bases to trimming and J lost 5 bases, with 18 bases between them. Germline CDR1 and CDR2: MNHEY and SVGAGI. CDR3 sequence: CASTPSAEPNEQYF. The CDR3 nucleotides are TGTGCCAGCACTCCTAGTGCAGAGCCTAACGAGCAGTACTTC.

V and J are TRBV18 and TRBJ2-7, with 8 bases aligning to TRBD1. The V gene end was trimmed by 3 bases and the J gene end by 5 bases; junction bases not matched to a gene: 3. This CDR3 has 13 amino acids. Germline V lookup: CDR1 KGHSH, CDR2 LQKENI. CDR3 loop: CASSPGQANEQYF. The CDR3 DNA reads TGTGCCAGCTCACCGGGACAGGCCAACGAGCAGTACTTC. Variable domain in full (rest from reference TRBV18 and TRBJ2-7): NAGVMQNPRHLVRRRGQEARLRCSPMKGHSHVYWYRQLPEEGLKFMVYLQKENIIDESGMPKERFSAEFPKEGPSILRIQQVVRGDSAAYFCASSPGQANEQYFGPGTRLTVT.

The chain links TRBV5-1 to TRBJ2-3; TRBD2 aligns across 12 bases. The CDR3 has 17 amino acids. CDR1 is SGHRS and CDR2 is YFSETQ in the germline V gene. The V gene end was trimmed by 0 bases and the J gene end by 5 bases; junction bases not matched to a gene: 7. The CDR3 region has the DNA TGCGCCAGCAGCTTGGCCCTAGCGGGAGGGCCGGGAGATACGCAGTATTTT. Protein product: CASSLALAGGPGDTQYF.

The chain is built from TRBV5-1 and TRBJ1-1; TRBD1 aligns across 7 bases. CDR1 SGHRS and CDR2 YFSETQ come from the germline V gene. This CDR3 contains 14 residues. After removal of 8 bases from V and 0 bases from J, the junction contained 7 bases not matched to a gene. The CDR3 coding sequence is TGCGCCAGTTCCTCGACAGGGATGAACACTGAAGCTTTCTTT. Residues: CASSSTGMNTEAFF.

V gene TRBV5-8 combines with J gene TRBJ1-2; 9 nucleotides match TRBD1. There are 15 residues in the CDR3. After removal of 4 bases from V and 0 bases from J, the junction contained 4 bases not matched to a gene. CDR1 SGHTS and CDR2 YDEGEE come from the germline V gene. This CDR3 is CASSPGQGTNYGYTF. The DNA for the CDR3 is TGTGCCAGCAGCCCCGGACAGGGGACTAACTATGGCTACACCTTC.

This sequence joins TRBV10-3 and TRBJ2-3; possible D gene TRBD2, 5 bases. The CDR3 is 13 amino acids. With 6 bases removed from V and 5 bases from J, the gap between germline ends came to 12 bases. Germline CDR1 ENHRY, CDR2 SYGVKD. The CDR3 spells CAIRNQAGDTQYF. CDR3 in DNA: TGTGCCATCAGAAACCAGGCGGGAGATACGCAGTATTTT.

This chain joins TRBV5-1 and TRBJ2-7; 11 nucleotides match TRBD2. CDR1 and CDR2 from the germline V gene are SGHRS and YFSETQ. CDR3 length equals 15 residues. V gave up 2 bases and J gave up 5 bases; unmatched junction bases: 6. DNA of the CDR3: TGCGCCAGCAGCTTTAGCGGGAGGGCCATTGACGAGCAGTACTTC. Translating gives CASSFSGRAIDEQYF.

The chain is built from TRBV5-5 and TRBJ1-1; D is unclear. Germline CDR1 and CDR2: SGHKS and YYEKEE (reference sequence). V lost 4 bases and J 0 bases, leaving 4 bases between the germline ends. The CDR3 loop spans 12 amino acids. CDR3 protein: CASSPLNTEAFF. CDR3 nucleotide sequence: TGTGCCAGCAGCCCCTTGAACACTGAAGCTTTCTTT. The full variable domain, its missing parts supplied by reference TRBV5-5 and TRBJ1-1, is DAGVTQSPTHLIKTRGQQVTLRCSPISGHKSVSWYQQVLGQGPQFIFQYYEKEERGRGNFPDRFSARQFPNYSSELNVNALLLGDSALYLCASSPLNTEAFFGQGTRLTVV.

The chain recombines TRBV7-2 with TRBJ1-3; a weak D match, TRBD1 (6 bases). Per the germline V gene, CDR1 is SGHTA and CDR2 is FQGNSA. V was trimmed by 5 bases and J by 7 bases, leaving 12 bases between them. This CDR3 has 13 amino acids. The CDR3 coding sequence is TGTGCCAGCAGCCCCGGGACATTTAACACCATATATTTT. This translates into CASSPGTFNTIYF.

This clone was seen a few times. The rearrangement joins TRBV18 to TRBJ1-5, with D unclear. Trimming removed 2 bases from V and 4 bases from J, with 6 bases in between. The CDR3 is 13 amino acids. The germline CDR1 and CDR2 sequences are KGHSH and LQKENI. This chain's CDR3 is CASSPGPNQPQHF. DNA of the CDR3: TGTGCCAGCTCACCAGGCCCAAATCAGCCCCAGCATTTT.

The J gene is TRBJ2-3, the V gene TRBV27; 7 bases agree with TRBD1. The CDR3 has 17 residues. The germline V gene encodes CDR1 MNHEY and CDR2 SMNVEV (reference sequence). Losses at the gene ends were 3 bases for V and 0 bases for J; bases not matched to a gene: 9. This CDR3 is CASSFLRQGISTDTQYF. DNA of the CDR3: TGTGCCAGCAGTTTTTTAAGACAGGGAATAAGCACAGATACGCAGTATTTT.

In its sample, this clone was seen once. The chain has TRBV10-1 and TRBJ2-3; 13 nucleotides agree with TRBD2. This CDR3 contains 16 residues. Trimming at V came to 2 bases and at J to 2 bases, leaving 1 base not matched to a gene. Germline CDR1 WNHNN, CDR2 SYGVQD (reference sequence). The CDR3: CASSEGTSGVTDTQYF. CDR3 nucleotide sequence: TGCGCCAGCAGTGAGGGGACTAGCGGGGTCACAGATACGCAGTATTTT.

The CDR3 bases are TGTGCCAGCAGAAAACAGGAGTTCGGAGATACGCAGTATTTT. It specifies CASRKQEFGDTQYF. The chain couples TRBV6-1 to TRBJ2-3, with D possibly being TRBD1 (5 bases). This CDR3 region has 14 residues. Germline-derived CDR1 and CDR2 are MNHNS and SASEGT. V gave up 6 bases and J gave up 5 bases, with 15 bases separating them.

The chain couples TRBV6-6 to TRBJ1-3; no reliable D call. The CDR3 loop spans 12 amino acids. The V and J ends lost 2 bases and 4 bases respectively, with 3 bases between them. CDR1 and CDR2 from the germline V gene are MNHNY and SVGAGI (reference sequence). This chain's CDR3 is CASSYGGNTIYF. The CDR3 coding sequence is TGTGCCAGCAGTTACGGCGGAAACACCATATATTTT.

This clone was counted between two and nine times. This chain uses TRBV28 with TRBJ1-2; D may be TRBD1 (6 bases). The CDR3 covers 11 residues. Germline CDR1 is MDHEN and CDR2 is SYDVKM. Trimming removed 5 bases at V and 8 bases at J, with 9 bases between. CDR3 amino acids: CASSLQGGYTF. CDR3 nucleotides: TGTGCCAGCAGTCTACAGGGCGGCTACACCTTC.

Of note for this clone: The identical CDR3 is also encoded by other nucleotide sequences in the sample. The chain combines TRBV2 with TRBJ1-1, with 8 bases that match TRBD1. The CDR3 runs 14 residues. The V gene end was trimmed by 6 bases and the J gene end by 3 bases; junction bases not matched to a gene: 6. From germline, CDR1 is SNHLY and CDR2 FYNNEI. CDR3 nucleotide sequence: TGTGCCAGCAGGCGGACAGGGCGAGACACTGAAGCTTTCTTT. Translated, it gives CASRRTGRDTEAFF.

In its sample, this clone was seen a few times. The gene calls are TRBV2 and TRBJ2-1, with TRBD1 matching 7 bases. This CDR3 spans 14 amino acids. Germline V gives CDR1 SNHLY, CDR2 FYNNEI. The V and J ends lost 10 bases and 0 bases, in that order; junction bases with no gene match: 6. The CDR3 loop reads CATLRDSSYNEQFF. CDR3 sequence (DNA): TGTGCCACGCTCCGGGACAGCTCCTACAATGAGCAGTTCTTC.

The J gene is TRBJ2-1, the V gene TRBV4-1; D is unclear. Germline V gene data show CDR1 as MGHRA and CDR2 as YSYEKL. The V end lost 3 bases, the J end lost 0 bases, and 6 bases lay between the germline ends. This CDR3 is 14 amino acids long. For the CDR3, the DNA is TGCGCCAGCAGCCACGGCGGCTCCTACAATGAGCAGTTCTTC. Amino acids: CASSHGGSYNEQFF.

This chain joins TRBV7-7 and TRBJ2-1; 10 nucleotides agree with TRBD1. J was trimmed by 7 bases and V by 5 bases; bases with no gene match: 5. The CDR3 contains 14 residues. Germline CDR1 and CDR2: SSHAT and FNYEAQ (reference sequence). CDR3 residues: CASSRGTGANEQFF. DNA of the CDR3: TGTGCCAGCAGCCGGGGGACAGGGGCTAATGAGCAGTTCTTC.

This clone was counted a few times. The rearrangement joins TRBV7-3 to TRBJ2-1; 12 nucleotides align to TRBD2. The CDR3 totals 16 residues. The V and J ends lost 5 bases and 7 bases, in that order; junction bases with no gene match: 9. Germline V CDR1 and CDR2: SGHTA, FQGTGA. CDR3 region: CASSPMVLAGGNEQFF. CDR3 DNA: TGTGCCAGCAGCCCTATGGTACTAGCGGGGGGAAATGAGCAGTTCTTC.